Below are 13 T cell receptor beta chains sequenced from a single sample in a study of T cell responses to AZD1222 COVID-19 vaccine. Profiling relied on immunoSEQ multiplex PCR, and the TCRdb table lists in-frame clones only, not all of them. The sample gives roughly 97,000 clones, about 88% of which show up once; less than 3% is in the top ten. The material sequenced was peripheral blood, taken on day 0 of AZD1222 vaccination. These receptors came from an adult in good health.

This chain joins TRBV24-1 and TRBJ1-5, with D perhaps TRBD1 (5 bases). Trimming took off 6 bases at V and 3 bases at J, with 8 bases between the two ends. This CDR3 comprises 13 residues. Germline V gives CDR1 KGHDR, CDR2 SFDVKD. The CDR3 reads CATSLGVNQPQHF. The CDR3 DNA is TGTGCCACCAGTCTGGGGGTCAATCAGCCCCAGCATTTT.

This chain joins TRBV18 and TRBJ1-3; D might be TRBD1 (5 bases). V shed 1 base and J shed 0 bases, with 13 bases lying between them. Germline CDR1 and CDR2: KGHSH and LQKENI. The CDR3 has 17 residues. The CDR3 DNA reads TGTGCCAGCTCACCACTCGGAGACAGAAGCTCTGGAAACACCATATATTTT. Translated, it gives CASSPLGDRSSGNTIYF.

CDR3 coding DNA: TGTGCCAGCAGGGACAGGGGTTCACCCCTCCACTTT. It specifies CASRDRGSPLHF. The genes are TRBV12-3 or TRBV12-4 and TRBJ1-6, with 9 bases fitting TRBD1. CDR3 length equals 12 residues. J was trimmed by 9 bases and V by 6 bases; bases with no gene match: 0.

In this sample, this clone turned up once. This chain uses TRBV28 with TRBJ2-2; 8 nucleotides agree with TRBD2. The CDR3 sequence is 14 residues long. The germline CDR1 and CDR2 sequences are MDHEN and SYDVKM. Trimming cost V 11 bases and J 2 bases; bases outside gene matches: 7. The CDR3 DNA follows: TGTGCCGTTCGGGGGGGGCTAAACACCGGGGAGCTGTTTTTT. Protein sequence: CAVRGGLNTGELFF. Full variable domain (outside the CDR3, taken from reference TRBV28 and TRBJ2-2): DVKVTQSSRYLVKRTGEKVFLECVQDMDHENMFWYRQDPGLGLRLIYFSYDVKMKEKGDIPEGYSVSREKKERFSLILESASTNQTSMYLCAVRGGLNTGELFFGEGSRLTVL.

J is TRBJ1-2 and V is TRBV6-1; tentative D call: TRBD1 (5 bases). V was trimmed by 2 bases and J by 8 bases, leaving 21 bases between them. The length of the CDR3 is 16 residues. Germline CDR1 reads MNHNS; CDR2 reads SASEGT. As DNA, the CDR3 is TGTGCCAGCAGTGAAACCTTCCAGGGTTTCAGGAACGGCTACACCTTC. This codes for CASSETFQGFRNGYTF.

The gene calls are TRBV11-3 and TRBJ2-1; D not certain. The CDR3 spans 14 residues. The germline V gene has CDR1 SGHNT and CDR2 YENEEA. V was shortened by 2 bases and J by 5 bases, with 10 bases between the two germline ends. The CDR3 DNA is TGTGCCAGCAGCTTAAGGTACAACCACAATGAGCAGTTCTTC. Its protein is CASSLRYNHNEQFF.

The genes are TRBV7-8 and TRBJ2-1; D remains unclear. Trimming took 5 bases from V and 9 from J, leaving 8 bases between them. There are 11 residues in the CDR3. Germline CDR1 SGHVS, CDR2 FQNEAQ. Written as DNA, the CDR3 is TGTGCCAGCAGCCTGTTCGGTGAGCAGTTCTTC. It yields the protein CASSLFGEQFF.

The chain uses TRBV9 and TRBJ2-5, with D perhaps assigned TRBD1 or TRBD2 (7 bases each). CDR3 length: 14 amino acids. Per germline, CDR1 SGDLS and CDR2 YYNGEE. Between the trimmed V and J ends, which lost 4 bases and 5 bases, there was a span of 15 bases. The chain's CDR3 is CASSPQGRGETQYF. The CDR3 DNA sequence: TGTGCCAGCAGCCCACAGGGGCGGGGGGAGACCCAGTACTTC. The full variable domain, with the rest looked up from reference TRBV9 and TRBJ2-5, is DSGVTQTPKHLITATGQRVTLRCSPRSGDLSVYWYQQSLDQGLQFLIQYYNGEERAKGNILERFSAQQFPDLHSELNLSSLELGDSALYFCASSPQGRGETQYFGPGTRLLVL.

The chain is built from TRBV7-6 and TRBJ2-5; possible D gene TRBD1, 5 bases. Trimming removed 1 base at V and 1 base at J, with 10 bases between. CDR3 size: 15 residues. CDR1 is SGHVS, CDR2 FNYEAQ, per germline. CDR3 nucleotides: TGTGCCAGCAGCTTAGGTCAGGGATTCCAAGAGACCCAGTACTTC. It is translated as CASSLGQGFQETQYF.

This chain uses TRBV5-1 with TRBJ1-5, with D maybe TRBD1 (5 bases). Germline assignment: CDR1 SGHRS and CDR2 YFSETQ. The CDR3 sequence is 13 residues long. The V end was cut by 0 bases, the J end by 5 bases, with 6 bases between. Here the CDR3 DNA reads TGCGCCAGCAGCTTGGGGGGGTATCAGCCCCAGCATTTT. The encoded protein is CASSLGGYQPQHF.

This chain connects TRBV7-9 to TRBJ1-5; 11 nucleotides align to TRBD1. V shed 4 bases and J 2 bases; nucleotides not matched to a gene: 1. The length of the CDR3 is 15 residues. The germline CDR1 and CDR2 sequences are SEHNR and FQNEAQ (reference sequence). The CDR3 spells CASSSDRGRNQPQHF. DNA of the CDR3: TGTGCCAGCAGCTCGGACAGGGGGCGCAATCAGCCCCAGCATTTT.

This clone was recorded a few times. In the same sample, other DNA sequences code for this CDR3. The chain has TRBV11-3 and TRBJ1-2, with TRBD1 matching over 7 bases. The CDR3 totals 12 residues. V was pared by 2 bases and J by 8 bases, with 2 bases of the junction left unmatched. In germline, CDR1 is SGHNT, CDR2 YENEEA. The chain's CDR3 is CASSLQGEGYTF. The CDR3 nucleotides are TGTGCCAGCAGCTTACAGGGGGAAGGCTACACCTTC.

This clone was observed a few times. J is TRBJ1-3 and V is TRBV6-1; D is uncertain. Trimming left V 1 base short and J 4 bases short, with 11 bases between. CDR3 size: 15 residues. Germline-derived CDR1 and CDR2 are MNHNS and SASEGT. In nucleotides, the CDR3 is TGTGCCAGCAGTGAAGTGGACGGGTTAGGAAACACCATATATTTT. Amino acids: CASSEVDGLGNTIYF.